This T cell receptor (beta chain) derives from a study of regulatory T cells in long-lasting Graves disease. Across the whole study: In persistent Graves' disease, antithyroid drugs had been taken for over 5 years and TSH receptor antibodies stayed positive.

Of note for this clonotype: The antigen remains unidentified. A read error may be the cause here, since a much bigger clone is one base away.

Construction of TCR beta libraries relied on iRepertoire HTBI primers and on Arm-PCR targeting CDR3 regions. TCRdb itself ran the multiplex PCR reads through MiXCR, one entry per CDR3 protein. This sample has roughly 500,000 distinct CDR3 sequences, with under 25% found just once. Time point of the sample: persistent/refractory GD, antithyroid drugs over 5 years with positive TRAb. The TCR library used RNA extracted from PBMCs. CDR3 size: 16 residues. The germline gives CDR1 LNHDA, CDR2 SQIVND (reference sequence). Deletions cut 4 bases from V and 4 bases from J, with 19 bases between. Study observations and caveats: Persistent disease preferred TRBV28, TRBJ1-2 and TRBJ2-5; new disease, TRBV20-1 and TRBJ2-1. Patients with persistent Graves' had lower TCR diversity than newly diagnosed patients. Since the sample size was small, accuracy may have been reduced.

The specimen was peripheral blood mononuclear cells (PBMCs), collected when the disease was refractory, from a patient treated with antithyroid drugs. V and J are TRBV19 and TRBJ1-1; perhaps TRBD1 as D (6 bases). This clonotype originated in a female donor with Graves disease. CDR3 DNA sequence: TGTGCCAGTAGTACAGGGGCAGGGCGAGAAGGCACTGAAGCTTTCTTT. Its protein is CASSTGAGREGTEAFF.